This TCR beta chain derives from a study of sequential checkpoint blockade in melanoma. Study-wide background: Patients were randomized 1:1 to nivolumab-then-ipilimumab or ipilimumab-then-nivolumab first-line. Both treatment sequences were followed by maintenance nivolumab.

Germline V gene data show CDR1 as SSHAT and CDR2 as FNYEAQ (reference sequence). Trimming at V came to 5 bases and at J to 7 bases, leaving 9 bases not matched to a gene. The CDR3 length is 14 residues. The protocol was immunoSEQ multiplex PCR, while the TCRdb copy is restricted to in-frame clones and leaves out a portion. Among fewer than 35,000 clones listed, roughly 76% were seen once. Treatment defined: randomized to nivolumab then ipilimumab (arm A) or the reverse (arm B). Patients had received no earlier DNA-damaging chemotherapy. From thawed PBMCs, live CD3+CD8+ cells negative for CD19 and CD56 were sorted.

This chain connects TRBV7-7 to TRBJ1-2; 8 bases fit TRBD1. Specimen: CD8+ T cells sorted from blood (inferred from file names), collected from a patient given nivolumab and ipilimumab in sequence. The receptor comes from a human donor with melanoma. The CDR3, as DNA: TGTGCCAGCAGCCGGGACAGGCGGAAGGCTGGCTACACCTTC. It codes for CASSRDRRKAGYTF. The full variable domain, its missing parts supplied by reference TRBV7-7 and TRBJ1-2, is GAGVSQSPRYKVTKRGQDVTLRCDPISSHATLYWYQQALGQGPEFLTYFNYEAQPDKSGLPSDRFSAERPEGSISTLTIQRTEQRDSAMYRCASSRDRRKAGYTFGSGTRLTVV.